Listed below are T cell receptor beta chains from one sample, sequenced in a study of cytomegalovirus exposure and HLA in healthy donors. The table came from immunoSEQ multiplex PCR; TCRdb's copy has only in-frame clones and leaves some out. This sample has about 150,000 clones; 70% to 80% occur once, and the top ten carry 4%. What was sequenced was PBMCs. These receptors were collected from a woman aged 40-49 years in good health and CMV-seronegative. Both conserved end residues are part of each CDR3. Fields, in order: J gene, V gene, clone size, D gene, CDR3 DNA, CDR3 protein. D genes are given only for firm matches. Not all rows give a size; the values are once, few, many and, for expanded clones, a class.

J: TRBJ2-1; V: TRBV1; size: few; D: -; DNA: TGCACCAGCAGCCAGCATCGGAATGAGCAGTTCTTC; CDR3: CTSSQHRNEQFF
J: TRBJ1-6; V: TRBV7-2; size: -; D: -; DNA: TGTGCCAGCAGCTTATATGGAGGGCCCTCGAATAATTCACCCCTCCACTTT; CDR3: CASSLYGGPSNNSPLHF
J: TRBJ1-1; V: TRBV7-7; size: -; D: -; DNA: TGTGCTAGCGGCTTAGACAGCTACACTGAAGCTTTCTTT; CDR3: CASGLDSYTEAFF
J: TRBJ2-3; V: TRBV7-9; size: -; D: TRBD2; DNA: TGTGCCAGTTACAGCGGGAGCAGGGTAGATACGCAGTATTTT; CDR3: CASYSGSRVDTQYF
J: TRBJ2-7; V: TRBV5-1; size: -; D: -; DNA: TGCGCCAGCAGCCCAGAGAGGCCCAGGGGAGGGGGCTACGAGCAGTACTTC; CDR3: CASSPERPRGGGYEQYF
J: TRBJ2-2; V: TRBV5-1; size: -; D: -; DNA: TGCGCCAGCAGCTTGGTACAGGGGACTACCGGGGAGCTGTTTTTT; CDR3: CASSLVQGTTGELFF
J: TRBJ2-3; V: TRBV28; size: -; D: TRBD2; DNA: TGTGCCAGCGGGGCTAGCGGGCCCGTCACAGATACGCAGTATTTT; CDR3: CASGASGPVTDTQYF
J: TRBJ1-5; V: TRBV28; size: -; D: TRBD1; DNA: TGTGCCAGCACCGCAGGGGGCTATGCGCCCCAGCATTTT; CDR3: CASTAGGYAPQHF
J: TRBJ2-2; V: TRBV4-2; size: once; D: TRBD1; DNA: TGTGCCAGCAGCCAAGAGGGTCAGAGACAGGGGGCGTTGGGGTGGAGCACCGGGGAGCTGTTTTTT; CDR3: CASSQEGQRQGALGWSTGELFF
J: TRBJ2-2; V: TRBV5-1; size: -; D: -; DNA: TGCGCCAGCAGCTTAGGGGCCGACGGCACCGGGGAGCTGTTTTTT; CDR3: CASSLGADGTGELFF
J: TRBJ1-2; V: TRBV2; size: -; D: -; DNA: TGTGCCAGCAGGGGGACTTCGCTCTATGGCTACACCTTC; CDR3: CASRGTSLYGYTF
J: TRBJ2-4; V: TRBV19; size: -; D: -; DNA: TGTGCCAGCGCGGAACAGGACAAAAACATTCAGTACTTC; CDR3: CASAEQDKNIQYF
J: TRBJ1-2; V: TRBV27; size: -; D: -; DNA: TGTGCCAGCAGTTGGTCGGGGAACTATGGCTACACCTTC; CDR3: CASSWSGNYGYTF
J: TRBJ1-4; V: TRBV11-3; size: -; D: -; DNA: TGTGCCAGCAGCCTGGGCATTTCATCAACTAATGAAAAACTGTTTTTT; CDR3: CASSLGISSTNEKLFF
J: TRBJ1-1; V: TRBV27; size: -; D: -; DNA: TGTGCCAGCAGTTTGTATGATTCAGGATCTGAAGCTTTCTTT; CDR3: CASSLYDSGSEAFF
J: TRBJ2-7; V: TRBV28; size: -; D: TRBD1; DNA: TGTGCCAGCAGTCTTCCGGGACAGAGCTCCTACGAGCAGTACTTC; CDR3: CASSLPGQSSYEQYF
J: TRBJ1-4; V: TRBV4-1; size: -; D: TRBD1; DNA: TGCGCCAGCAGCCAAGATGGGACAGGGGGTGAAAAACTGTTTTTT; CDR3: CASSQDGTGGEKLFF
J: TRBJ1-1; V: TRBV5-1; size: -; D: -; DNA: TGCGCCAGCAGCCAGCAGGTGAACACTGAAGCTTTCTTT; CDR3: CASSQQVNTEAFF
J: TRBJ2-7; V: TRBV6-1; size: -; D: TRBD1; DNA: TGTGCCAGCAGCCTAACCGGGACAGGGAGGGGCGAGCAGTACTTC; CDR3: CASSLTGTGRGEQYF
J: TRBJ2-1; V: TRBV5-1; size: -; D: -; DNA: TGCGCCAGCAGCGATTACAGTACATACAATGAGCAGTTCTTC; CDR3: CASSDYSTYNEQFF
J: TRBJ2-2; V: TRBV5-1; size: -; D: TRBD2; DNA: TGCGCCAGCAGCTTGAGAGGCGGGGGGGCCGCCGGGGAGCTGTTTTTT; CDR3: CASSLRGGGAAGELFF
J: TRBJ2-3; V: TRBV21-1; size: -; D: -; DNA: TGTGCTCGGAGCAGCACAGATACGCAGTATTTT; CDR3: CARSSTDTQYF
J: TRBJ1-2; V: TRBV18; size: -; D: TRBD1; DNA: TGTGCCAGCTCACAAGGGACAGGGAATGGCTACACCTTC; CDR3: CASSQGTGNGYTF
J: TRBJ2-7; V: TRBV11-1; size: -; D: -; DNA: TGTGCCAGCAGCGTGGATCCGGACAGTTCCTCCTACGAGCAGTACTTC; CDR3: CASSVDPDSSSYEQYF
J: TRBJ2-7; V: TRBV5-8; size: few; D: -; DNA: TGTGCCAGCAGCCCAAGCGGATCCTACGAGCAGTACTTC; CDR3: CASSPSGSYEQYF
J: TRBJ2-7; V: TRBV30; size: -; D: TRBD2; DNA: TGTGCCTGGAGTGGCGGGAGGGCCCGGTACGAGCAGTACTTC; CDR3: CAWSGGRARYEQYF
J: TRBJ1-3; V: TRBV18; size: -; D: -; DNA: TGTGCCAGCTCACAGTTTAGGGGTTCTGGAAACACCATATATTTT; CDR3: CASSQFRGSGNTIYF
J: TRBJ1-2; V: TRBV28; size: -; D: -; DNA: TGTGCCAGCAGTGCCGGGTGGGATGGCTACACCTTC; CDR3: CASSAGWDGYTF
J: TRBJ2-7; V: TRBV5-1; size: -; D: -; DNA: TGCGCCAGCAGCTTGGACGGTCAGGGTAGTATCGACGAGCAGTACTTC; CDR3: CASSLDGQGSIDEQYF
J: TRBJ2-1; V: TRBV5-1; size: -; D: -; DNA: TGCGCCAGCAGCCTTAGACAGTTCAATGAGCAGTTCTTC; CDR3: CASSLRQFNEQFF
J: TRBJ1-6; V: TRBV27; size: -; D: -; DNA: TGTGCCAGCAGTTTGGGGAGCTATAATTCACCCCTCCACTTT; CDR3: CASSLGSYNSPLHF
J: TRBJ1-2; V: TRBV6-1; size: few; D: -; DNA: TGTGCCAGCAGTGACCAGGTCTATGGCTACACCTTC; CDR3: CASSDQVYGYTF
J: TRBJ2-7; V: TRBV6-6; size: -; D: -; DNA: TGTGCCAGCAGTTACGGGCAAGAGCAGTACTTC; CDR3: CASSYGQEQYF
J: TRBJ1-1; V: TRBV2; size: -; D: TRBD1; DNA: TGTGCCAGCAGGACAGGGGCCGGAGCTTTCTTT; CDR3: CASRTGAGAFF
J: TRBJ2-3; V: TRBV5-6; size: -; D: -; DNA: TGTGCCAGCAGCTTGGCCTTGGAGACAGATACGCAGTATTTT; CDR3: CASSLALETDTQYF
J: TRBJ1-6; V: TRBV6-5; size: -; D: -; DNA: TGTGCCAGCAGTTACTCGTGGAGGGCCTATAATTCACCCCTCCACTTT; CDR3: CASSYSWRAYNSPLHF
J: TRBJ1-4; V: TRBV1; size: -; D: -; DNA: TGCACCAGCAGGAGAACAGACAGGGGGGGATGTTGGCGGGGGCAGGGTGAAAAACTGTTTTTT; CDR3: CTSRRTDRGGCWRGQGEKLFF
J: TRBJ1-1; V: TRBV9; size: -; D: -; DNA: TGTGCCAGCAGCGTAGAGGCCAGGGGCCTAATGAACACTGAAGCTTTCTTT; CDR3: CASSVEARGLMNTEAFF
J: TRBJ2-7; V: TRBV7-6; size: -; D: TRBD1; DNA: TGTGCCAGCAGCTTTACAGGGGGACAGGGTCAGGCCGAGCAGTACTTC; CDR3: CASSFTGGQGQAEQYF
J: TRBJ1-4; V: TRBV19; size: once; D: -; DNA: TGTGCCAGTAGTAAAGCGGGGGTTGTGGAAAAACTGTTTTTT; CDR3: CASSKAGVVEKLFF
J: TRBJ1-5; V: TRBV15; size: -; D: -; DNA: TGTGCCACCAGCAGAGCGGGAGGTCGTCAGCCCCAGCATTTT; CDR3: CATSRAGGRQPQHF
J: TRBJ1-3; V: TRBV6-1; size: -; D: -; DNA: TGTGCCAGCAGTGCAACAGGGTTTTCTGGAAACACCATATATTTT; CDR3: CASSATGFSGNTIYF
J: TRBJ1-4; V: TRBV11-2; size: -; D: -; DNA: TGTGCCAGCAGCTTAGTTGGAGGGTTAAATGAAAAACTGTTTTTT; CDR3: CASSLVGGLNEKLFF
J: TRBJ2-3; V: TRBV6-5; size: few; D: -; DNA: TGTGCCAGCAGTAACAGGGCAGCAGATACGCAGTATTTT; CDR3: CASSNRAADTQYF
J: TRBJ2-7; V: TRBV5-1; size: -; D: -; DNA: TGCGCCAGCAGCTTGACCTCCGGGGGATCCTACGAGCAGTACTTC; CDR3: CASSLTSGGSYEQYF
J: TRBJ2-5; V: TRBV13; size: -; D: TRBD2; DNA: TGTGCCAGCAGCTTCCCCTCGGGACTAGCGGGGCAAGAGACCCAGTACTTC; CDR3: CASSFPSGLAGQETQYF
J: TRBJ1-1; V: TRBV28; size: -; D: TRBD1; DNA: TGTGCCAGCAGTTTCCCCGTGACAGGGGGCTGGGGCACTGAAGCTTTCTTT; CDR3: CASSFPVTGGWGTEAFF
J: TRBJ2-7; V: TRBV7-9; size: -; D: TRBD1; DNA: TGTGCCAGCAGCTTGGGACAGGGTGTGAGGAACGAGCAGTACTTC; CDR3: CASSLGQGVRNEQYF
J: TRBJ1-3; V: TRBV7-8; size: -; D: -; DNA: TGTGCCAGCAGCTTACCAGAACCCGGAAACACCATATATTTT; CDR3: CASSLPEPGNTIYF
J: TRBJ2-3; V: TRBV7-2; size: -; D: TRBD2; DNA: TGTGCCAGCAGCTACCAAGCGGGGGGCGTCACAGATACGCAGTATTTT; CDR3: CASSYQAGGVTDTQYF
J: TRBJ2-7; V: TRBV21-1; size: -; D: -; DNA: TGTGCCAGCAGCAAATTGCCGGGGTCCACCTACGAGCAGTACTTC; CDR3: CASSKLPGSTYEQYF
J: TRBJ1-2; V: TRBV5-1; size: once; D: TRBD1; DNA: TGCGCCAGCAGCTTGGGGACAGGGGCTGTTAACCTCTATGGCTACACCTTC; CDR3: CASSLGTGAVNLYGYTF
J: TRBJ2-6; V: TRBV15; size: -; D: TRBD1; DNA: TGTGCCACCCGGGACAGCCCCTCTGGGGCCAACGTCCTGACTTTC; CDR3: CATRDSPSGANVLTF
J: TRBJ2-7; V: TRBV29-1; size: few; D: -; DNA: TGCAGCGTTGCAGGGCGCTACGAGCAGTACTTC; CDR3: CSVAGRYEQYF
J: TRBJ2-5; V: TRBV6-5; size: -; D: -; DNA: TGTGCCAGCAGTTTTCAGACTGGTGGGGGGGGCACCCAGTACTTC; CDR3: CASSFQTGGGGTQYF